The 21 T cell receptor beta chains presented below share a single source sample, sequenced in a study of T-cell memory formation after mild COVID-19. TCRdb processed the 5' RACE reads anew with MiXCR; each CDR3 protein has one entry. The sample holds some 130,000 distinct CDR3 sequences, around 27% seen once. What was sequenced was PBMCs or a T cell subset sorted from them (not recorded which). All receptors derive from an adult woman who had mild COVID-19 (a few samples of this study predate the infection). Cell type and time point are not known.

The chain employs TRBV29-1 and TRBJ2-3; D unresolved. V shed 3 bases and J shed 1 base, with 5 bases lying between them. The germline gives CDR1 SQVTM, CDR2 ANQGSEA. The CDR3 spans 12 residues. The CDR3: CSVDHGTDTQYF. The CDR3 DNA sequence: TGCAGCGTTGACCATGGCACAGATACGCAGTATTTT.

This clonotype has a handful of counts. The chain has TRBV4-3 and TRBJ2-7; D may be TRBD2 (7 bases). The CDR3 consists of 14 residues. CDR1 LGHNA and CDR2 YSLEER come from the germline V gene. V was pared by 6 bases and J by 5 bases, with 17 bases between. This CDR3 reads CASSRRGGGDEQYF. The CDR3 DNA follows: TGCGCCAGCAGTCGGAGGGGAGGGGGAGACGAGCAGTACTTC.

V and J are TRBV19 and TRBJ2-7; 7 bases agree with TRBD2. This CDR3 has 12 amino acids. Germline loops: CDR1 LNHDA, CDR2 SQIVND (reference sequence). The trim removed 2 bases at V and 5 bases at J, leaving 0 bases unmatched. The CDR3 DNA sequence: TGTGCCAGTAGTATAAGCGGGGACGAGCAGTACTTC. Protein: CASSISGDEQYF. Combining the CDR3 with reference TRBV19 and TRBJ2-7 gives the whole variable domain DGGITQSPKYLFRKEGQNVTLSCEQNLNHDAMYWYRQDPGQGLRLIYYSQIVNDFQKGDIAEGYSVSREKKESFPLTVTSAQKNPTAFYLCASSISGDEQYFGPGTRLTVT.

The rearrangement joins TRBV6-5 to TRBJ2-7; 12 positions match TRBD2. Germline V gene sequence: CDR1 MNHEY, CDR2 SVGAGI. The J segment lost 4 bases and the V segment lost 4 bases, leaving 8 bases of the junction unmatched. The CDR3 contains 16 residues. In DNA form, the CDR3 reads TGTGCCAGCAGTTTGGGACTAGCGGGCGCTTCGTACGAGCAGTACTTC. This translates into CASSLGLAGASYEQYF.

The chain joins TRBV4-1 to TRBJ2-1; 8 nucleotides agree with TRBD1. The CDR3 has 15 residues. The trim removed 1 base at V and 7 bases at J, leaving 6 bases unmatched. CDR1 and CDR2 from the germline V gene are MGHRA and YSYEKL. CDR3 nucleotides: TGCGCCAGCAGCCAAGCCCAGGGGGCAACAAATGAGCAGTTCTTC. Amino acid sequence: CASSQAQGATNEQFF.

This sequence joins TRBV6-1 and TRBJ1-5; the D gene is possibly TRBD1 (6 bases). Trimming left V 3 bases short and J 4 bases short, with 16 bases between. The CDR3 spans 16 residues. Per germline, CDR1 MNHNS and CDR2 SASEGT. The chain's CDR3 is CASSDRPGAGNQPQHF. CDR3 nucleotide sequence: TGTGCCAGCAGTGACCGGCCGGGGGCGGGGAATCAGCCCCAGCATTTT.

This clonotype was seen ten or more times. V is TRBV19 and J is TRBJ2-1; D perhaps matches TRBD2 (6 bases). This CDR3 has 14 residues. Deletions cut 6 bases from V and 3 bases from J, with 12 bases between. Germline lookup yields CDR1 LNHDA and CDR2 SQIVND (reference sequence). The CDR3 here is CASSRGGDYNEQFF. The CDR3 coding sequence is TGTGCCAGTAGCCGAGGAGGGGACTACAATGAGCAGTTCTTC. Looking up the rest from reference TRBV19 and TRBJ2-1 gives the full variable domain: DGGITQSPKYLFRKEGQNVTLSCEQNLNHDAMYWYRQDPGQGLRLIYYSQIVNDFQKGDIAEGYSVSREKKESFPLTVTSAQKNPTAFYLCASSRGGDYNEQFFGPGTRLTVL.

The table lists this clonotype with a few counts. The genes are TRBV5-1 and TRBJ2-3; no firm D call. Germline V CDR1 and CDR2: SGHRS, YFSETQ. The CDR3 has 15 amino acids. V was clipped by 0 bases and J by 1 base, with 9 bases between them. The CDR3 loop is CASSLEAPRTDTQYF. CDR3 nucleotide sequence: TGCGCCAGCAGCTTGGAGGCTCCCCGCACAGATACGCAGTATTTT.

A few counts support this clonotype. DNA of the CDR3: TGTGCCAGCAGGGACCTAGGGGCCCTAAACTATGGCTACACCTTC. This gives the protein CASRDLGALNYGYTF. The chain couples TRBV7-9 to TRBJ1-2; TRBD1 might be the D (5 bases). V shed 6 bases and J shed 2 bases, with 16 bases lying between them. Germline V lookup: CDR1 SEHNR, CDR2 FQNEAQ (reference sequence). This CDR3 is built from 15 residues.

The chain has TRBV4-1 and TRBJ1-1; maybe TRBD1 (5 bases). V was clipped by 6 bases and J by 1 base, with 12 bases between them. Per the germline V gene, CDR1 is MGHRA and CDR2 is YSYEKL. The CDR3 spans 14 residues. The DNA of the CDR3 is TGCGCCAGCAGGTCCTACGGGGCGAACACTGAAGCTTTCTTT. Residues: CASRSYGANTEAFF.

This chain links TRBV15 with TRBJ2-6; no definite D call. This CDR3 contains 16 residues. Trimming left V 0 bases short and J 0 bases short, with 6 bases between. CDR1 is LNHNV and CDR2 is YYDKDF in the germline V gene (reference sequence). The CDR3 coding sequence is TGTGCCACCAGCAGAGATATCAGCTCTGGGGCCAACGTCCTGACTTTC. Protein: CATSRDISSGANVLTF.

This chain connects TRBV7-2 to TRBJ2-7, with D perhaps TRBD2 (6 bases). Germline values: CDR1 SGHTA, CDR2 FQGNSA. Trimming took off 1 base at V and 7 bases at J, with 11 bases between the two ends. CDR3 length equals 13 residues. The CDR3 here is CASSLVDAGEQYF. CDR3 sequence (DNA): TGTGCCAGCAGCTTAGTGGATGCGGGAGAGCAGTACTTC.

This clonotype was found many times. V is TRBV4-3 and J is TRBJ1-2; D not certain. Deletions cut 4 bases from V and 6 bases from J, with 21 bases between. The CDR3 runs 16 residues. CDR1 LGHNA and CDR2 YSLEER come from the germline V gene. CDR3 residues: CASSLAWSPGKHGYTF. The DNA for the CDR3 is TGCGCCAGCAGCCTGGCTTGGAGCCCTGGGAAGCATGGCTACACCTTC.

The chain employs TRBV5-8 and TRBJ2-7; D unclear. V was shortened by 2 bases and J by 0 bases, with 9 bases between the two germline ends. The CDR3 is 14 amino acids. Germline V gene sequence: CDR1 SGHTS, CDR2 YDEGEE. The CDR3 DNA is TGTGCCAGCAGCTTTATCGGCGACTCCTACGAGCAGTACTTC. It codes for CASSFIGDSYEQYF. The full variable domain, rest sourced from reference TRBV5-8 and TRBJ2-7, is EAGVTQSPTHLIKTRGQQATLRCSPISGHTSVYWYQQALGLGLQFLLWYDEGEERNRGNFPPRFSGRQFPNYSSELNVNALELEDSALYLCASSFIGDSYEQYFGPGTRLTVT.

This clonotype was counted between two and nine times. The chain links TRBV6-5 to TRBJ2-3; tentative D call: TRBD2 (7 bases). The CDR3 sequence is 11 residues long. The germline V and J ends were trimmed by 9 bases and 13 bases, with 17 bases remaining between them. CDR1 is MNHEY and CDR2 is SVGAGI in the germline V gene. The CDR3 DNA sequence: TGTGCCAGGCCCAACATAGGGGGGGAGTATTTT. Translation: CARPNIGGEYF.

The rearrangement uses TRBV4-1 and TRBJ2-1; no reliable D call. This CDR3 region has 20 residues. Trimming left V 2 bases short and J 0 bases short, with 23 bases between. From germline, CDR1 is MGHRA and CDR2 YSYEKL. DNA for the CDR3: TGCGCCAGCAGCCAAATGGGTGGACCTGACTTAATTAGCTCCTACAATGAGCAGTTCTTC. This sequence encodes CASSQMGGPDLISSYNEQFF.

The DNA for the CDR3 is TGTGCCACCTCCGACAGGCTCTATGGCTACACCTTC. Protein: CATSDRLYGYTF. This chain links TRBV24-1 with TRBJ1-2, with D tentatively TRBD1 (6 bases). The length of the CDR3 is 12 residues. Germline V lookup: CDR1 KGHDR, CDR2 SFDVKD. Trimming left V 9 bases short and J 4 bases short, with 11 bases between.

The DNA of the CDR3 is TGTGCCAGCAGTACGGGCGGCGGGTCGATTTACAATGAGCAGTTCTTC. Translated: CASSTGGGSIYNEQFF. V gene TRBV6-2 or TRBV6-3 combines with J gene TRBJ2-1; possible D gene TRBD2, 5 bases. The V gene lost 5 bases and the J gene lost 4 bases, with 18 bases spanning the gap. CDR1 is MNHEY and CDR2 is SVGEGT in the germline V gene. This CDR3 contains 16 residues.

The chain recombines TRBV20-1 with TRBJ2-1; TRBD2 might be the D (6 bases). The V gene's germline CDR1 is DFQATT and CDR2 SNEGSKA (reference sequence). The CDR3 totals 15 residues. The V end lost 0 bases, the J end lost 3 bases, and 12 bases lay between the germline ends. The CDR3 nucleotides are TGCAGTGCTAGAGATCAGAGCGGGTACTACAATGAGCAGTTCTTC. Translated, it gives CSARDQSGYYNEQFF.

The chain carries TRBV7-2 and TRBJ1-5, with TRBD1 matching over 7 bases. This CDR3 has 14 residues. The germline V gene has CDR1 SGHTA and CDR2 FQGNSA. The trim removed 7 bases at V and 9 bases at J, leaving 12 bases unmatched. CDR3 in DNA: TGTGCCAGCACGGAGACAGGGTTCGGACGGCCCCAGCATTTT. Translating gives CASTETGFGRPQHF.

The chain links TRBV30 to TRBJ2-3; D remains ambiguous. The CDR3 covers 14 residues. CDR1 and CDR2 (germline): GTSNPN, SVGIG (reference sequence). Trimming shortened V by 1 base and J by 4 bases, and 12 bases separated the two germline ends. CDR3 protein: CAWSAEVGSDTQYF. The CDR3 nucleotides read TGTGCCTGGAGTGCCGAAGTGGGCTCAGATACGCAGTATTTT.